This T cell receptor beta chain is from a study of blood T cell repertoires in COVID-19. TCRdb's table, derived via immunoSEQ multiplex PCR, lists solely in-frame clones and lacks some. The data show roughly 300,000 clones, 80% to 90% seen once. The length of the CDR3 is 16 residues. Trimming pared 6 bases from V and 4 bases from J, leaving 22 bases between. Germline CDR1 SGHDT, CDR2 YYEEEE. This chain uses TRBV5-6 with TRBJ1-1, with D perhaps TRBD1 (6 bases). This TCR was sampled from a woman between 40 and 50 years old who had recovered from COVID-19. Sequenced input: peripheral blood. The CDR3 loop reads CASTRSVQGGVTEAFF. CDR3 bases: TGTGCCAGCACTCGATCTGTACAGGGAGGGGTCACTGAAGCTTTCTTT.